The 9 T cell receptor beta chains below were found in one sample sequenced in a study of blood T cell repertoires in COVID-19. Here immunoSEQ multiplex PCR was the method, and the copy in TCRdb shows in-frame clones only, minus some. The repertoire consists of roughly 170,000 clones, with around four fifths occurring once and the leading ten covering approximately 4.7%. The sample was PBMCs or T cells enriched from blood (not recorded which). The receptors derive from a woman between 50 and 59 years old who had recovered from COVID-19.

The rearrangement joins TRBV11-3 to TRBJ1-1; D is undetermined. Trimming pared 7 bases from V and 8 bases from J, leaving 11 bases between. The germline CDR1 and CDR2 sequences are SGHNT and YENEEA. CDR3 size: 11 residues. The CDR3: CASTTPQEAFF. The CDR3 DNA reads TGTGCCAGCACCACCCCCCAGGAAGCTTTCTTT.

The V and J genes are TRBV6-5 and TRBJ1-1, with 8 bases fitting TRBD1. With V trimmed by 6 bases and J by 7 bases, 7 bases remained unmatched. The CDR3 is 13 residues long. Per the germline V gene, CDR1 is MNHEY and CDR2 is SVGAGI. CDR3 DNA: TGTGCCAGCAGCCGAGACAGGGGTATTGAAGCTTTCTTT. As protein: CASSRDRGIEAFF.

In this sample, this clone turned up a few times. The chain's CDR3 is CASTQDLSHEQFF. The CDR3 bases are TGTGCCAGCACCCAGGACTTATCCCATGAGCAGTTCTTC. This chain uses TRBV3-1 (or the pseudogene TRBV3-2) with TRBJ2-1; a possible D gene is TRBD2 (5 bases). Per germline, CDR1 LGHDT and CDR2 YNNKEL (reference sequence). V lost 7 bases and J lost 8, with 15 bases in between. The length of the CDR3 is 13 residues.

The genes are TRBV5-4 and TRBJ1-1; D is unclear. Trimming shortened V by 1 base and J by 1 base, and 11 bases separated the two germline ends. In germline, CDR1 is SGHNT, CDR2 YYREEE (reference sequence). The CDR3 is made up of 15 amino acids. This chain's CDR3 is CASSLLQFRNTEAFF. As DNA, the CDR3 is TGTGCCAGCAGCTTGTTACAGTTCAGGAACACTGAAGCTTTCTTT.

V is TRBV6-2 or TRBV6-3 and J is TRBJ2-7; 7 bases agree with TRBD1. V shed 6 bases, J shed 7 bases, and the junction held 12 bases outside the gene matches. CDR1 and CDR2 from the germline V gene are MNHEY and SVGEGT. This CDR3 comprises 14 residues. This CDR3 reads CASSSPGQMKEQYV. Here the CDR3 DNA reads TGTGCCAGCAGCTCCCCGGGACAGATGAAGGAGCAGTACGTC.

This chain links TRBV7-6 with TRBJ1-1; unclear D gene. Germline V CDR1 and CDR2: SGHVS, FNYEAQ. V was cut by 7 bases and J by 1 base, with 16 bases left in between. The CDR3 contains 15 residues. Here the CDR3 DNA reads TGTGCCAGCACCACTGGTGGGGAGTCGAACACTGAAGCTTTCTTT. It encodes CASTTGGESNTEAFF.

This clone was detected once. The chain has TRBV9 and TRBJ1-1, with D tentatively TRBD1 (6 bases). CDR3 length equals 13 residues. Per the germline V gene, CDR1 is SGDLS and CDR2 is YYNGEE. V shed 4 bases and J shed 3 bases, with 10 bases lying between them. CDR3: CASSREGDTEAFF. As DNA, the CDR3 is TGTGCCAGCAGCCGGGAGGGGGACACTGAAGCTTTCTTT.

This chain connects TRBV4-1 to TRBJ1-4; D is unresolved. The germline V gene has CDR1 MGHRA and CDR2 YSYEKL. V lost 3 bases and J lost 4, with 15 bases in between. The length of the CDR3 is 16 residues. The CDR3 DNA is TGCGCCAGCAGCCAGTCCCCCACAGATCGTAATGAAAAACTGTTTTTT. Amino acid sequence: CASSQSPTDRNEKLFF.

This chain's CDR3 is CASSARQGLNEKLFF. In DNA, the CDR3 is TGTGCCAGTAGTGCCCGACAGGGTTTAAATGAAAAACTGTTTTTT. The chain combines TRBV19 with TRBJ1-4; 7 bases map to TRBD1. Unmatched junction bases numbered 8, after V lost 5 bases and J lost 5 bases. The CDR3 sequence is 15 residues long. Per germline, CDR1 LNHDA and CDR2 SQIVND (reference sequence).